This is a list of T cell receptor beta chains from one sample in a study of blood T cells in healthy people across ages. One entry per CDR3 protein, called by TCRdb with MiXCR from the 5' RACE reads. This sample has approximately 790,000 distinct CDR3 sequences, with 62% found just once. The sequenced material came from blood. The receptor set was obtained from a man between 25 and 39 years old in good health. The CDR3 runs from the conserved cysteine through the conserved F or W. D genes are given only for firm matches. The listing skips clone size in some rows; elsewhere it reads once, few, many or a size class.

D	size	V	J	DNA	CDR3
.	.	TRBV28	TRBJ2-5	TGTGCCAGCAGTTCAATATGGGAGACCCAGTACTTC	CASSSIWETQYF
.	.	TRBV10-3	TRBJ2-2	TGTGCCATCAGTGTCCTCACCGGGGGGCTGTTTTTT	CAISVLTGGLFF
TRBD1	.	TRBV20-1	TRBJ2-1	TGCAGTGCCAGCGACTCGGGACAGTACCAAGAGACCCAGTTCTTC	CSASDSGQYQETQFF
.	.	TRBV28	TRBJ2-7	TGTGCCAGCACTAATCCGGGACCCAGGACCTACGAGCAGTACTTC	CASTNPGPRTYEQYF
TRBD2	.	TRBV4-2	TRBJ2-7	TGTGCCAGCAGCCAGCGGACTAGCGGCTACGAGCAGTACTTC	CASSQRTSGYEQYF
.	.	TRBV20-1	TRBJ1-4	TGCAGTGCTAGAGCCAATCGTTGGGAAAAACTGTTTTTT	CSARANRWEKLFF
.	.	TRBV7-9	TRBJ2-7	TGTGCCAGCAGCAACAGGAGTCTCGAGGGGGAGCAGTACTTC	CASSNRSLEGEQYF
TRBD1	.	TRBV2	TRBJ1-2	TGTGCCAGCAGTGGGGAGGGGGCCGGCTACACCTTC	CASSGEGAGYTF
TRBD1	.	TRBV27	TRBJ2-3	TGTGCCAGCAGTTTATCGCCCTGGGACAGGGGAACTAGCACAGATACGCAGTATTTT	CASSLSPWDRGTSTDTQYF
.	.	TRBV24-1	TRBJ2-5	TGTGCCACCAGTGACCTCGGTGGAGCAGAGACCCAGTACTTC	CATSDLGGAETQYF
.	.	TRBV6-4	TRBJ2-3	TGTGCCAGCAGTCCCGGGGAGGCTAGCACAGAGACGCAGTATTTT	CASSPGEASTETQYF
TRBD2	.	TRBV10-3	TRBJ2-1	TGTGCCATCAGTGAGAATGGACTAGCGGGGGACCGGGGTTACAATGAGCAGTTCTTC	CAISENGLAGDRGYNEQFF
.	.	TRBV29-1	TRBJ2-3	TGCAGCGTTGATTGGGGGTTGAGGACAGATACGCAGTATTTT	CSVDWGLRTDTQYF
TRBD1	few	TRBV10-3	TRBJ2-3	TGTGCCATCAGTGAGGCCCCAACCAGGACAGGGGCCCCTGATACGCAGTATTTT	CAISEAPTRTGAPDTQYF
.	.	TRBV5-4	TRBJ2-5	TGTGCCAGCAGCTTGACCGGCCAGGCCGAGACCCAGTACTTC	CASSLTGQAETQYF
.	.	TRBV6-6	TRBJ1-1	TGTGCCAGCAGTTACTCGGGGTTGGGGATGGGGACTGAAGCTTTCTTT	CASSYSGLGMGTEAFF
.	few	TRBV27	TRBJ1-1	TGTGCCAGCAGTCCCGGACCGGCTGAAGCTTTCTTT	CASSPGPAEAFF
.	.	TRBV7-6	TRBJ1-5	TGTGCCAGCAGCTTAGGGGCAGGGATTAATCAGCCCCAGCATTTT	CASSLGAGINQPQHF
TRBD1	few	TRBV6-5	TRBJ2-7	TGTGCCAGCAGTTACAGACAGGGGGTCTACGAGCAGTACTTC	CASSYRQGVYEQYF
.	few	TRBV11-1	TRBJ2-5	TGTGCCAGCAGCTACCCCCGGGACACCGGATTTGAGACCCAGTACTTC	CASSYPRDTGFETQYF
.	.	TRBV15	TRBJ2-7	TGTGCCACCAGCAGAGATAATTCAGCATCCTACGAGCAGTACTTC	CATSRDNSASYEQYF
TRBD1	few	TRBV12-3/TRBV12-4	TRBJ2-5	TGTGCCAGCAGCAGAGGGACAGGGGATGTGGAGACCCAGTACTTC	CASSRGTGDVETQYF
.	.	TRBV13	TRBJ2-2	TGTGCCAGCAGCTTAGTGTATCAGCGCGGGGAGCTGTTTTTT	CASSLVYQRGELFF
.	few	TRBV30	TRBJ2-7	TGTGCCTGGAGTGACACGTCCTACGAGCAGTACTTC	CAWSDTSYEQYF
.	.	TRBV25-1	TRBJ2-5	TGTACAAAGAAGCTACCCGGAGGTAGAGAGACCCAGTACTTC	CTKKLPGGRETQYF
.	.	TRBV29-1	TRBJ2-2	TGCAGCGTTCAGACGGGGAGGACGAACACCGGGGAGCTGTTTTTT	CSVQTGRTNTGELFF
.	.	TRBV6-6	TRBJ1-1	TGTGCCAGCAAAGAACGGCACCGCGGGAGGAACACTGAAGCTTTCTTT	CASKERHRGRNTEAFF
.	.	TRBV10-3	TRBJ2-6	TGTGCCATCAGTGAGTCGGTCTCTGGGGCCAACGTCCTGACTTTC	CAISESVSGANVLTF
.	.	TRBV3-1	TRBJ1-4	TGTGCCAGCAGCCAAGCAGGTGGGAGTAATGAAAAACTGTTTTTT	CASSQAGGSNEKLFF
.	.	TRBV18	TRBJ2-1	TGTGCCAGCTCCCAAAGCCCCGGACTTAACAATGAGCAGTTCTTC	CASSQSPGLNNEQFF
.	.	TRBV6-2/TRBV6-3	TRBJ2-1	TGTGCCAGCAGCCGCAGGGCCCCTCACAATGAGCAGTTCTTC	CASSRRAPHNEQFF
.	few	TRBV20-1	TRBJ2-1	TGCAGTGCTAGAGATATAGGGTCTTACAATGAGCAGTTCTTC	CSARDIGSYNEQFF
TRBD1	once	TRBV2	TRBJ1-6	TGTGCCAGCAGAAAACCGGGACAGTATAATTCACCCCTCCACTTT	CASRKPGQYNSPLHF
TRBD1	.	TRBV7-9	TRBJ2-3	TGTGCCAGCAGCAGAATACGGACAGGGGAGTCGGATACGCAGTATTTT	CASSRIRTGESDTQYF
.	few	TRBV27	TRBJ2-4	TGTGCCAGCAGTAGCGACAGGGAGGGGAACATTCAGTACTTC	CASSSDREGNIQYF
.	few	TRBV2	TRBJ2-7	TGTGCCAGCAGTGTAGAACAGGATGCCTACGAGCAGTACTTC	CASSVEQDAYEQYF
TRBD2	.	TRBV24-1	TRBJ2-3	TGTGCCACCAGTGACCCCCCCGGACTAGCAGATGATACGCAGTATTTT	CATSDPPGLADDTQYF
.	.	TRBV6-5	TRBJ2-3	TGTGCCAGCAGCCTCACCGGCCCTAGCACAGATACGCAGTATTTT	CASSLTGPSTDTQYF
TRBD2	.	TRBV20-1	TRBJ2-7	TGCAGTGCTAGAGATATCACTAGCGGGGGGGCCTACGAGCAGTACTTC	CSARDITSGGAYEQYF
TRBD1	.	TRBV9	TRBJ1-6	TGTGCCAGCAGCGTTACAGGGGCCCTCTATAATTCACCCCTCCACTTT	CASSVTGALYNSPLHF
.	.	TRBV20-1	TRBJ2-5	TGCAGTGCTTCGACACACCAAGAGACCCAGTACTTC	CSASTHQETQYF
.	.	TRBV9	TRBJ1-4	TGTGCCAGCAGCAAGAGAATTCGGGATGAAAAACTGTTTTTT	CASSKRIRDEKLFF